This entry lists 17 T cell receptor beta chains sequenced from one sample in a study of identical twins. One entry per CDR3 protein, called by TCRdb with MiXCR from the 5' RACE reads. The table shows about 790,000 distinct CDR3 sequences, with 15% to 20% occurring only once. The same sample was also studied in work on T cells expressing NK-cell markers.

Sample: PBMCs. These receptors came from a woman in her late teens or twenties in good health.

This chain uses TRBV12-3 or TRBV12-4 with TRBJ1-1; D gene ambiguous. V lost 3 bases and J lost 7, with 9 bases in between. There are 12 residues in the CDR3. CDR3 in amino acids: CASSFVSVEAFF. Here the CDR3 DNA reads TGTGCCAGCAGTTTTGTCAGCGTTGAAGCTTTCTTT.

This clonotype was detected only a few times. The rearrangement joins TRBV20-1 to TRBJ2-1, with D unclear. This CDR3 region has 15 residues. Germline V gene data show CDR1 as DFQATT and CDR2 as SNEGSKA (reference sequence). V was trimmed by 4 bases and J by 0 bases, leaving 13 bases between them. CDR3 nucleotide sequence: TGCAGTGCTATCAGCGTCCGGAGCTCCTACAATGAGCAGTTCTTC. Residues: CSAISVRSSYNEQFF.

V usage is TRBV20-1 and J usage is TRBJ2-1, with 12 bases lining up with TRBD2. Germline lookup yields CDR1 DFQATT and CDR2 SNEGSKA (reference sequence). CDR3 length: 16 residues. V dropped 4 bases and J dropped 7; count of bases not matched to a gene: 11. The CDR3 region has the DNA TGCAGTGCTACCCCCCTGACTAGCGGGGGAATAAATGAGCAGTTCTTC. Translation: CSATPLTSGGINEQFF.

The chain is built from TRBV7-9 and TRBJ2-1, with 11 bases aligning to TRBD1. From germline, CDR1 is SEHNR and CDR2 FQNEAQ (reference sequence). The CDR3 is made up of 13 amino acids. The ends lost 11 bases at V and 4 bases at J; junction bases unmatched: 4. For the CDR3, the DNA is TGTGCCGTCGGGACAGGGGGTTACAATGAGCAGTTCTTC. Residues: CAVGTGGYNEQFF.

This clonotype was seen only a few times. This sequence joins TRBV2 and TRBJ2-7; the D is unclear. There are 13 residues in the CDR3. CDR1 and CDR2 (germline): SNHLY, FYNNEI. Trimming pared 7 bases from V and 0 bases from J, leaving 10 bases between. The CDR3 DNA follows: TGTGCCAGCATTCGGAGCCGCTCCTACGAGCAGTACTTC. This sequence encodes CASIRSRSYEQYF.

In DNA form, the CDR3 reads TGTGCCTCGCGGGGGAGTGTGAATGAGCAGTTCTTC. Encoded protein: CASRGSVNEQFF. The V call is TRBV30, the J call TRBJ2-1, with 7 bases that match TRBD2. V trimming: 7 bases; J trimming: 7 bases; junction bases outside the gene matches: 7. Germline-derived CDR1 and CDR2 are GTSNPN and SVGIG (reference sequence). The CDR3 extends over 12 amino acids. Full variable domain (outside the CDR3, taken from reference TRBV30 and TRBJ2-1): SQTIHQWPATLVQPVGSPLSLECTVEGTSNPNLYWYRQAAGRGLQLLFYSVGIGQISSEVPQNLSASRPQDRQFILSSKKLLLSDSGFYLCASRGSVNEQFFGPGTRLTVL.

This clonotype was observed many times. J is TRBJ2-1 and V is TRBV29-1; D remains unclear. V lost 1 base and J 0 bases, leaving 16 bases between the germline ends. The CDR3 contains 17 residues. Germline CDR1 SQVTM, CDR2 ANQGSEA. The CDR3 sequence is CSVEGLLRQSSYNEQFF. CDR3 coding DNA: TGCAGCGTTGAAGGCCTGTTACGCCAGAGCTCCTACAATGAGCAGTTCTTC.

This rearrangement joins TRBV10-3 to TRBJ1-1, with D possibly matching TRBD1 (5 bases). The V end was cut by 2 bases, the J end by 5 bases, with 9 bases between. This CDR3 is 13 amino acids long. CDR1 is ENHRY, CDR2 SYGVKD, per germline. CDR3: CAISEGARTEAFF. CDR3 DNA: TGTGCCATCAGTGAGGGGGCTAGGACTGAAGCTTTCTTT.

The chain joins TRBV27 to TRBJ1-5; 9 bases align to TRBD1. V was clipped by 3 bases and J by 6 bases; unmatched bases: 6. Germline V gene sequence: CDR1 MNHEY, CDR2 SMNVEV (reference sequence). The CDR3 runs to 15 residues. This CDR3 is CASSFSRDRAQPQHF. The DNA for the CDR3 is TGTGCCAGCAGTTTCTCCCGGGACAGGGCTCAGCCCCAGCATTTT.

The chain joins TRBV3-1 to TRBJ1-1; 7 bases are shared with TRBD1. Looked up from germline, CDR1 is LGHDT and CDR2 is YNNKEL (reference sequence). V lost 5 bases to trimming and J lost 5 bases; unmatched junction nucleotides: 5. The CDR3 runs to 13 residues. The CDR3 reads CASSRQGETEAFF. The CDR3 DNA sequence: TGTGCCAGCAGCAGACAGGGCGAGACTGAAGCTTTCTTT. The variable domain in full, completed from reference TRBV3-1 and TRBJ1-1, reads DTAVSQTPKYLVTQMGNDKSIKCEQNLGHDTMYWYKQDSKKFLKIMFSYNNKELIINETVPNRFSPKSPDKAHLNLHINSLELGDSAVYFCASSRQGETEAFFGQGTRLTVV.

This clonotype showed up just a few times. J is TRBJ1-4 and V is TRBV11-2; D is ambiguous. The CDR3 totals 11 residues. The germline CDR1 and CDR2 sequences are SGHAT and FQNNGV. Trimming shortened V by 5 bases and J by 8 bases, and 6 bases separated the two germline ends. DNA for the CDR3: TGTGCCAGCAGCGACTTCGAAAAACTGTTTTTT. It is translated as CASSDFEKLFF.

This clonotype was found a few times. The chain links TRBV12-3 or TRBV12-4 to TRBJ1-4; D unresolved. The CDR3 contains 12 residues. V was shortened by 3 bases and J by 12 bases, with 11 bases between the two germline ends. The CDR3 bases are TGTGCCAGCAGTTTTTATCTGAGTGAACTGTTTTTT. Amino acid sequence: CASSFYLSELFF.

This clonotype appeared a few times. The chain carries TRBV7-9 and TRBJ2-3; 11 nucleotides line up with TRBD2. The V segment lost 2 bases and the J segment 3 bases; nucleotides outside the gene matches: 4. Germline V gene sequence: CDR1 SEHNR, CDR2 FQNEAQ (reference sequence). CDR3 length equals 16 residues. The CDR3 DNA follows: TGTGCCAGCAGCTTATCACTAGCGGGGGAAACAGATACGCAGTATTTT. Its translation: CASSLSLAGETDTQYF.

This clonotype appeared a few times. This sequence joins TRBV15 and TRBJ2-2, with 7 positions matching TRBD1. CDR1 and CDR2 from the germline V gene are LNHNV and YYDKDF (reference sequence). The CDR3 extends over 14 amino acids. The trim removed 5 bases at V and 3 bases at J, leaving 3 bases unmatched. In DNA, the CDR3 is TGTGCCACCAGCGGGGGACAGCACACCGGGGAGCTGTTTTTT. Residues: CATSGGQHTGELFF. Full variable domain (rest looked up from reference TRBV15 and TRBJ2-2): DAMVIQNPRYQVTQFGKPVTLSCSQTLNHNVMYWYQQKSSQAPKLLFHYYDKDFNNEADTPDNFQSRRPNTSFCFLDIRSPGLGDTAMYLCATSGGQHTGELFFGEGSRLTVL.

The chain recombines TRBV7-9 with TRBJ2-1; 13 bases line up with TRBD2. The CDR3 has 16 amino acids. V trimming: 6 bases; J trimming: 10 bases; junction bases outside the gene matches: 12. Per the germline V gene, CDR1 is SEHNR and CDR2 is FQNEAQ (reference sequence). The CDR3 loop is CASRKNRLAGGKEQFF. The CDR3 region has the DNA TGTGCCAGCAGAAAAAACAGACTAGCGGGGGGCAAAGAGCAGTTCTTC.

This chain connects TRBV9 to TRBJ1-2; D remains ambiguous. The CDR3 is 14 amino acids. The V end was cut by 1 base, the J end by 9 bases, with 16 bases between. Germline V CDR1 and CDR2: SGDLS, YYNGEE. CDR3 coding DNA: TGTGCCAGCAGCGTAAGGCCGGGCAAGGCCCGCTACACCTTC. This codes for CASSVRPGKARYTF.

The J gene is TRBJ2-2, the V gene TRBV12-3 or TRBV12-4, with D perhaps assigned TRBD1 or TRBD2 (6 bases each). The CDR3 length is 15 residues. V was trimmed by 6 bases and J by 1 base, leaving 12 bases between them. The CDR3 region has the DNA TGTGCCAGCAGACGGGGGCAGGGGAACACCGGGGAGCTGTTTTTT. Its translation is CASRRGQGNTGELFF.